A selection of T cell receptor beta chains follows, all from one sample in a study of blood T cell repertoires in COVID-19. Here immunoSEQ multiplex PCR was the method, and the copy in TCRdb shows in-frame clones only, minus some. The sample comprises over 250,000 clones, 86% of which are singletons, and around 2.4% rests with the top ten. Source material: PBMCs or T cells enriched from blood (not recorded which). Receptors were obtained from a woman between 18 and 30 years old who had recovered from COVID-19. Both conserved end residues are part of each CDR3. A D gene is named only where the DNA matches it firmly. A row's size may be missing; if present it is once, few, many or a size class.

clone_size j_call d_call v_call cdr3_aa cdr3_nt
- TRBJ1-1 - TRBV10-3 CAISESLTLNTEAFF TGTGCCATCAGTGAGTCGCTGACACTGAACACTGAAGCTTTCTTT
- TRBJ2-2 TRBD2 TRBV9 CASSKGTSGSPGELFF TGTGCCAGCAGCAAAGGGACTAGCGGGAGCCCCGGGGAGCTGTTTTTT
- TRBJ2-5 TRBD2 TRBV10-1 CASSDGLAGEVETQYF TGCGCCAGCAGTGACGGACTAGCGGGAGAGGTAGAGACCCAGTACTTC
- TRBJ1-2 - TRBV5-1 CASSLEDRQKRGGYTF TGCGCCAGCAGCCTGGAAGATCGACAGAAGAGAGGCGGCTACACCTTC
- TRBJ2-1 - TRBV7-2 CASSSQRGGNYNEQFF TGTGCCAGCAGCTCCCAAAGGGGCGGAAACTACAATGAGCAGTTCTTC
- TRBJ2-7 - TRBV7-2 CASSLTGFEQYF TGTGCCAGCAGCTTAACAGGGTTCGAGCAGTACTTC
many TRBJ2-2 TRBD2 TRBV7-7 CASSLEGGSPWKTGELFF TGTGCCAGCAGCTTAGAAGGCGGGAGCCCGTGGAAAACCGGGGAGCTGTTTTTT
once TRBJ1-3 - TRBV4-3 CASSSRGSGNTIYF TGCGCCAGCAGTTCCAGGGGTTCAGGAAACACCATATATTTT
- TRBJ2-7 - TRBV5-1 CASSPRWGPNYEQYF TGCGCCAGCAGCCCTAGATGGGGCCCTAACTACGAGCAGTACTTC
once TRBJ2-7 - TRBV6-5 CASSRSDHYEQYF TGTGCCAGCAGTCGGTCCGATCACTACGAGCAGTACTTC
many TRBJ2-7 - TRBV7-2 CASSLAGNNGEQYF TGTGCCAGCAGCTTAGCGGGTAATAACGGGGAGCAGTACTTC
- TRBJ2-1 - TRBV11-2 CASSQLAGDKFSYNEQFF TGTGCCAGCAGCCAACTAGCTGGCGATAAATTCTCCTACAATGAGCAGTTCTTC
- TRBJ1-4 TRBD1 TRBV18 CASSVDRGSEKLFF TGTGCCAGCTCAGTCGACAGGGGCAGTGAAAAACTGTTTTTT
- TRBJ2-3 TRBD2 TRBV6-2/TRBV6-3 CASSLLAPSTDTQYF TGTGCCAGCAGCCTACTAGCGCCCAGCACAGATACGCAGTATTTT
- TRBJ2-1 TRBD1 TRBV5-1 CASRSGQAYNEQFF TGCGCCAGCAGATCTGGACAGGCGTACAATGAGCAGTTCTTC
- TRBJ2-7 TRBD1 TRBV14 CASSQTQGAGVYEQYF TGTGCCAGCAGCCAAACACAGGGGGCTGGCGTCTACGAGCAGTACTTC
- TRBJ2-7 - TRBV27 CASSPRPVEQNSYEQYF TGTGCCAGCAGTCCTCGACCCGTGGAACAGAACTCCTACGAGCAGTACTTC
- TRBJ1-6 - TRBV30 CAWSVLSSYNSPLHF TGTGCCTGGAGTGTATTGAGCTCCTATAATTCACCCCTCCACTTT
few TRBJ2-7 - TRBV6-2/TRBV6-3 CASSSVVYEQYF TGTGCCAGCAGTTCCGTAGTGTACGAGCAGTACTTC
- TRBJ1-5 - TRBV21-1 CASSPPRDNNQPQHF TGTGCCAGCAGTCCCCCACGGGACAACAATCAGCCCCAGCATTTT
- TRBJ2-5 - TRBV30 CAWSLDRNQETQYF TGTGCCTGGAGTCTCGACAGGAACCAAGAGACCCAGTACTTC
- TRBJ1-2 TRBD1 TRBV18 CASSFPRDRWRNYGYTF TGTGCCAGCTCTTTCCCCCGGGACAGGTGGCGGAACTATGGCTACACCTTC
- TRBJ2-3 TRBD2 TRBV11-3 CASSLGEAGDTDTQYF TGTGCCAGCAGCTTAGGTGAAGCGGGGGACACAGATACGCAGTATTTT
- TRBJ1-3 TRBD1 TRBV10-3 CATLNPTGSGRAGNTIYF TGTGCCACCTTAAACCCGACAGGGAGTGGCCGTGCTGGAAACACCATATATTTT
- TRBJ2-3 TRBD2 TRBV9 CASSVGTSGRRTDTQYF TGTGCCAGCAGCGTAGGAACTAGCGGGCGACGGACAGATACGCAGTATTTT
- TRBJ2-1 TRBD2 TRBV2 CASISLTAGVSNEQFF TGTGCCAGCATCTCCCTAACAGCGGGAGTGAGCAATGAGCAGTTCTTC
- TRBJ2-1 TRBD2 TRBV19 CASSSQPGTSGGAIIPDEQFF TGTGCCAGTAGTAGCCAACCCGGGACTAGCGGGGGGGCAATCATCCCCGATGAGCAGTTCTTC
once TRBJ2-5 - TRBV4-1 CASSINRAQETQYF TGCGCCAGCAGTATAAACAGGGCTCAAGAGACCCAGTACTTC
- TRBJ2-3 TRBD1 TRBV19 CASRPRDRVSDTQYF TGTGCCAGTAGGCCCCGGGACAGGGTTTCAGATACGCAGTATTTT
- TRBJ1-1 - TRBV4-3 CASRGGGDAEAFF TGCGCCAGCAGGGGGGGTGGTGACGCTGAAGCTTTCTTT
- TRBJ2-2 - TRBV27 CASSRGDTGELFF TGTGCCAGCAGCAGGGGCGACACCGGGGAGCTGTTTTTT
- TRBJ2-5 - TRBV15 CATSRATVTETQYF TGTGCCACCAGCAGAGCCACGGTCACGGAGACCCAGTACTTC
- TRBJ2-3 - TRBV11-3 CASSHRDRSDTQYF TGTGCCAGCAGCCACCGAGACAGGTCCGATACGCAGTATTTT
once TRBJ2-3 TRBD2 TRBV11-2 CASSGLAGGPSTDTQYF TGTGCCAGCAGCGGACTAGCGGGTGGGCCTAGCACAGATACGCAGTATTTT
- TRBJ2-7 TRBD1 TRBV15 CATSSDFGDRGYEQYF TGTGCCACCAGCAGTGATTTTGGGGACAGGGGCTACGAGCAGTACTTC
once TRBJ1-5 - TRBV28 CASSFAGVQPQHF TGTGCCAGCAGTTTCGCAGGGGTTCAGCCCCAGCATTTT
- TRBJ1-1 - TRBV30 CAWSAQNTEAFF TGTGCCTGGAGCGCACAGAACACTGAAGCTTTCTTT
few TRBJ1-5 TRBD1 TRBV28 CASSYPSGTGSRWDQPQHF TGTGCCAGCAGTTACCCCTCCGGGACAGGGTCGCGTTGGGATCAGCCCCAGCATTTT
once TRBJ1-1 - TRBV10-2 CASSQGGNTEAFF TGCGCCAGCAGTCAGGGTGGGAACACTGAAGCTTTCTTT
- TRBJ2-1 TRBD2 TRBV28 CASSLLAGGLYNEQFF TGTGCCAGCAGTTTGCTAGCGGGAGGGTTATACAATGAGCAGTTCTTC
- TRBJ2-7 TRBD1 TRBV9 CASSVSVGTGRNEQYF TGTGCCAGCAGCGTATCCGTGGGGACAGGGAGGAACGAGCAGTACTTC